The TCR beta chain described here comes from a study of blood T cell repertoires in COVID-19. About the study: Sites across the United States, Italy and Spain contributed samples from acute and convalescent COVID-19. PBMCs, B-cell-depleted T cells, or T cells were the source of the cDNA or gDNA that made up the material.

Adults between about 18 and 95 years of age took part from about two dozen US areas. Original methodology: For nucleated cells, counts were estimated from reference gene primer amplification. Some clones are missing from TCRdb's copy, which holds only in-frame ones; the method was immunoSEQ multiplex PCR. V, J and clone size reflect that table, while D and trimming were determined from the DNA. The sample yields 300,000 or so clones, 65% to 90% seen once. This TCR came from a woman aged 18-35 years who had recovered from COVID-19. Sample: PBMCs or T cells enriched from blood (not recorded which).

CDR3 loop: CASSVTGSPNEKLFF. CDR3 in DNA: TGTGCCAGCAGTGTTACAGGGTCCCCTAATGAAAAACTGTTTTTT. The chain is built from TRBV2 and TRBJ1-4; TRBD1 might be the D (6 bases). This CDR3 spans 15 amino acids. Germline V gives CDR1 SNHLY, CDR2 FYNNEI. The V and J ends lost 4 bases and 3 bases respectively, with 12 bases between them.